The clone carrying this T cell receptor (beta chain) has ten or more counts. Its antigen is currently unknown. Because the library targeted alpha chains, this beta chain is an off-target read whose size means little. Unique molecular identifiers tagged every individual TCR cDNA molecule. TCRdb re-called the 5' RACE reads with MiXCR, one entry per CDR3 protein. This sample has around 18,000 distinct CDR3 sequences; 9.6% occur once, and the top ten carry less than 25%. Time point noted: sample taken at primary tumor resection. The sample comes from a study of spatial heterogeneity in lung cancer. The V and J ends lost 2 bases and 3 bases respectively, with 7 bases between them. CDR1 and CDR2 (germline): MNHEY, SVGEGT. This CDR3 comprises 13 residues. Study conclusions and caveats: The counts of expanded TCRs, ubiquitous and regional, tracked ubiquitous and regional nonsynonymous mutations, respectively. Estimation of coverage gave values of approximately 7.2% for alpha and 13% for beta chains in tumor T cells. For expanded intratumoral alpha and beta TCRs, counts tracked tumor mutation counts.

This TCR was recovered from a female donor with early-stage non-small cell lung cancer. The chain links TRBV6-2 or TRBV6-3 to TRBJ1-1; D uncertain. The sequencing used lung tumor tissue, collected at surgery. The CDR3 nucleotides are TGTGCCAGCAGTTACCGGGTCGACACTGAAGCTTTCTTT. As protein: CASSYRVDTEAFF.